The 9 T cell receptor beta chains below come from one sample, sequenced in a study of OX40 agonist ivuxolimab in advanced cancers. Generated by immunoSEQ multiplex PCR, the TCRdb table keeps only in-frame clones and is missing some. The sample holds about 100,000 clones, around 93% seen once. The material sequenced was CD4+ or CD8+ T cells sorted from blood, taken in a trial of the OX40 agonist ivuxolimab. The receptor source for this set is an adult with an advanced solid tumor such as melanoma, head and neck, liver or kidney cancer.

This rearrangement joins TRBV2 to TRBJ2-5, with a tentative D call TRBD2 (7 bases). CDR3 length: 17 amino acids. V was shortened by 10 bases and J by 1 base, with 25 bases between the two germline ends. Looked up from germline, CDR1 is SNHLY and CDR2 is FYNNEI. This CDR3 reads CATKGGRHTEFQETQYF. The CDR3 nucleotides are TGTGCCACTAAGGGGGGGCGTCACACCGAATTCCAAGAGACCCAGTACTTC.

The chain has TRBV13 and TRBJ1-1; unclear D gene. Per the germline V gene, CDR1 is PRHDT and CDR2 is FYEKMQ (reference sequence). V shed 2 bases and J shed 3 bases, with 16 bases lying between them. The CDR3 extends over 16 amino acids. The CDR3 region is CASSLSGPDPHTEAFF. The CDR3 DNA reads TGTGCCAGCAGCTTATCTGGACCGGATCCCCACACTGAAGCTTTCTTT.

The chain uses TRBV5-4 and TRBJ1-1; D not resolved. The germline V gene encodes CDR1 SGHNT and CDR2 YYREEE (reference sequence). Trimming shortened V by 6 bases and J by 1 base, and 13 bases separated the two germline ends. The CDR3 has 14 residues. This chain's CDR3 is CASTVVGRNTEAFF. CDR3 nucleotide sequence: TGTGCCAGCACCGTGGTGGGGAGGAACACTGAAGCTTTCTTT. Variable domain in full (rest from reference TRBV5-4 and TRBJ1-1): ETGVTQSPTHLIKTRGQQVTLRCSSQSGHNTVSWYQQALGQGPQFIFQYYREEENGRGNFPPRFSGLQFPNYSSELNVNALELDDSALYLCASTVVGRNTEAFFGQGTRLTVV.

In DNA form, the CDR3 reads TGTGCCAGCAGTGAAACCGGGGACCGAACTGCCGATGGCTACACCTTC. Its translation: CASSETGDRTADGYTF. This chain uses TRBV6-1 with TRBJ1-2; D may be TRBD1 (5 bases). The CDR3 has 16 amino acids. The V gene's germline CDR1 is MNHNS and CDR2 SASEGT. Between the trimmed V and J ends, which lost 2 bases and 6 bases, there was a span of 19 bases.

The CDR3 DNA reads as TGTGCCAGCGGAAATAGCGGGACTAGCGGGGGGCGCTCAGGTACCCAGTACTTC. It yields the protein CASGNSGTSGGRSGTQYF. The V and J genes are TRBV7-2 and TRBJ2-5; the match to TRBD2 covers 15 bases. V was pared by 8 bases and J by 8 bases, with 18 bases of the junction left unmatched. This CDR3 has 18 residues. Germline CDR1 reads SGHTA; CDR2 reads FQGNSA.

This clone has just one count. DNA of the CDR3: TGTGCCAGCAGTTCACTGGGGACTTCCTCCTACGAGCAGTACTTC. It encodes CASSSLGTSSYEQYF. This chain links TRBV27 with TRBJ2-7, with D possibly being TRBD2 (6 bases). CDR1 and CDR2 (germline): MNHEY, SMNVEV (reference sequence). This CDR3 comprises 15 residues. The germline V and J ends were trimmed by 4 bases and 0 bases, with 13 bases remaining between them.

This chain connects TRBV12-5 to TRBJ1-4, with TRBD1 matching over 9 bases. The CDR3 has 14 amino acids. J was trimmed by 8 bases and V by 3 bases; bases with no gene match: 4. Germline V CDR1 and CDR2: LGHNT, FRNRAP. The CDR3 sequence: CASGLQGASEKLFF. Written as DNA, the CDR3 is TGTGCTAGTGGTTTACAGGGGGCGTCGGAAAAACTGTTTTTT.

This chain connects TRBV27 to TRBJ2-3, with no clear D. V gave up 6 bases and J gave up 0 bases, with 4 bases separating them. Germline values: CDR1 MNHEY, CDR2 SMNVEV (reference sequence). The CDR3 consists of 12 residues. The CDR3 here is CASRDSTDTQYF. Written as DNA, the CDR3 is TGTGCCAGCAGGGACAGCACAGATACGCAGTATTTT.

This rearrangement joins TRBV18 to TRBJ2-5; 11 nucleotides match TRBD2. This CDR3 comprises 16 residues. Trimming at V came to 3 bases and at J to 4 bases, leaving 7 bases not matched to a gene. CDR1 is KGHSH, CDR2 LQKENI, per germline. In nucleotides, the CDR3 is TGTGCCAGCTCACCCCTAGCGGGAGGTATTAGAGAGACCCAGTACTTC. Its protein product is CASSPLAGGIRETQYF.